The 31 T cell receptor beta chains reported below all come from one sample, sequenced in a study of T cell repertoires in cytomegalovirus infection. These receptors have no known antigen. One entry per CDR3 protein, called by TCRdb with MiXCR from the reads. The sample has a few hundred thousand distinct CDR3 sequences; about 39% are singletons. Source: cultured PBMCs, taken from culture after CMV antigen stimulation. Receptors originate from a human donor in good health (CMV status not recorded). Some clones in this sample may be carry-over from other donors' samples.

The chain carries TRBV5-1 and TRBJ2-7; D might be TRBD1 (5 bases). The CDR3 totals 14 residues. With 4 bases removed from V and 0 bases from J, the gap between germline ends came to 11 bases. Germline CDR1 SGHRS, CDR2 YFSETQ. CDR3 in amino acids: CASSPRTPSYEQYF. CDR3 in DNA: TGCGCCAGCAGCCCCCGGACACCCTCCTACGAGCAGTACTTC.

This clonotype showed up just a few times. The chain links TRBV12-3 or TRBV12-4 to TRBJ2-5, with 10 nucleotides matching TRBD2. CDR3 length: 16 residues. The junction had 9 bases not matched to a gene; V was cut back by 5 bases and J by 3 bases. The CDR3 region has the DNA TGTGCCAGCAGTGCGTTAGCGGGAGGAGGGGAAGAGACCCAGTACTTC. Its translation is CASSALAGGGEETQYF.

This clonotype was detected only a few times. V is TRBV12-3 or TRBV12-4 and J is TRBJ1-4; D is unclear. Trimming pared 5 bases from V and 1 base from J, leaving 8 bases between. The CDR3 is made up of 14 amino acids. The CDR3 spells CASSPPGTNEKLFF. Here the CDR3 DNA reads TGTGCCAGCAGTCCACCAGGAACTAATGAAAAACTGTTTTTT.

The chain joins TRBV7-2 to TRBJ1-4, with D possibly TRBD1 on 6 matching bases. This CDR3 is built from 15 residues. Trimming stripped 5 bases from V and 5 bases from J, with 15 bases between. Germline V gene data show CDR1 as SGHTA and CDR2 as FQGNSA. The CDR3 protein is CASSRSGTINEKLFF. The CDR3 region has the DNA TGTGCCAGCAGCCGTTCCGGGACAATCAATGAAAAACTGTTTTTT. Full variable domain (missing parts from reference TRBV7-2 and TRBJ1-4): GAGVSQSPSNKVTEKGKDVELRCDPISGHTALYWYRQSLGQGLEFLIYFQGNSAPDKSGLPSDRFSAERTGGSVSTLTIQRTQQEDSAVYLCASSRSGTINEKLFFGSGTQLSVL.

This clonotype has just a few counts. The rearrangement joins TRBV27 to TRBJ1-5, with D possibly matching TRBD1 (5 bases). This CDR3 has 16 residues. The V end lost 3 bases, the J end lost 0 bases, and 12 bases lay between the germline ends. The germline CDR1 and CDR2 sequences are MNHEY and SMNVEV (reference sequence). The CDR3: CASSLVRGPSNQPQHF. Written as DNA, the CDR3 is TGTGCCAGCAGTTTGGTTAGGGGCCCTAGCAATCAGCCCCAGCATTTT.

V gene TRBV28 combines with J gene TRBJ2-7; D perhaps matches TRBD2 (6 bases). The CDR3 is 14 residues long. Germline CDR1 is MDHEN and CDR2 is SYDVKM. Trimming removed 6 bases from V and 6 bases from J, with 18 bases in between. This chain's CDR3 is CASSPPGLSPEQYF. CDR3 in DNA: TGTGCCAGCAGCCCCCCGGGACTGTCTCCCGAGCAGTACTTC.

This clonotype was seen once. The chain joins TRBV19 to TRBJ2-3; 7 bases are shared with TRBD2. From germline, CDR1 is LNHDA and CDR2 SQIVND (reference sequence). This CDR3 contains 13 residues. The CDR3 DNA follows: TGTGACCTTAGCCCGGCGGGGGTAGATACGCAGTATTTT. It is translated as CDLSPAGVDTQYF.

This clonotype has only a few counts. The V gene is TRBV7-2, the J gene TRBJ2-7; D is possibly TRBD2 (6 bases). The CDR3 sequence is 15 residues long. V lost 6 bases to trimming and J lost 2 bases, with 17 bases between them. Germline CDR1 SGHTA, CDR2 FQGNSA. For the CDR3, the DNA is TGTGCCAGCAGTACGGACGGGGGAGTAACCTACGAGCAGTACTTC. Protein: CASSTDGGVTYEQYF.

This clonotype has a single count. A much larger clonotype is one base distant, so this may be a read error. The chain carries TRBV7-8 and TRBJ2-7; 9 bases agree with TRBD1. The V gene's germline CDR1 is SGHVS and CDR2 FQNEAQ. Losses at the gene ends were 8 bases for V and 4 bases for J; bases not matched to a gene: 9. The CDR3 has 14 residues. CDR3 protein: CASGSTGGRYEQYF. DNA of the CDR3: TGTGCCAGCGGCTCAACAGGGGGCCGGTACGAGCAGTACTTC.

The V and J genes are TRBV7-9 and TRBJ1-6, with TRBD1 as a possible D gene (5 bases). V was shortened by 6 bases and J by 15 bases, with 12 bases between the two germline ends. The CDR3 has 11 residues. CDR1 and CDR2 (germline): SEHNR, FQNEAQ (reference sequence). The CDR3 nucleotides read TGTGCCAGCAGGGGGCTGGGGGACCTCCACTTT. The encoded protein is CASRGLGDLHF.

This rearrangement joins TRBV20-1 to TRBJ2-2; D remains unclear. Germline CDR1 DFQATT, CDR2 SNEGSKA (reference sequence). CDR3 length: 12 residues. The V and J ends lost 7 bases and 2 bases respectively, with 8 bases between them. The DNA for the CDR3 is TGCAGTGTTTGGAAAAACACCGGGGAGCTGTTTTTT. This gives the protein CSVWKNTGELFF.

This clonotype was seen more than once but under ten times. This chain links TRBV18 with TRBJ2-5; D is unresolved. Germline V gene data show CDR1 as KGHSH and CDR2 as LQKENI. CDR3 size: 14 residues. Trimming took off 3 bases at V and 2 bases at J, with 10 bases between the two ends. The CDR3 reads CASSPARRQETQYF. The CDR3, as DNA: TGTGCCAGCTCACCGGCACGGAGACAAGAGACCCAGTACTTC.

The gene calls are TRBV12-3 or TRBV12-4 and TRBJ1-2; TRBD1 might be the D (5 bases). The CDR3 contains 15 residues. V was shortened by 3 bases and J by 6 bases, with 17 bases between the two germline ends. CDR3 nucleotide sequence: TGTGCCAGCAGTTTCATGGGGCCGACAGAAGATGGCTACACCTTC. Amino acids: CASSFMGPTEDGYTF.

The chain combines TRBV20-1 with TRBJ1-1; D not certain. Trimming stripped 4 bases from V and 5 bases from J, with 14 bases between. The germline V gene encodes CDR1 DFQATT and CDR2 SNEGSKA (reference sequence). The CDR3 spans 13 residues. The CDR3, as DNA: TGCAGTGCTAAGATCGGAGCGCGGACTGAAGCTTTCTTT. It codes for CSAKIGARTEAFF.

This clonotype turned up a few times. The CDR3 DNA is TGTGCCAGCAGCTTCCGACTAGCGCTTAACAATGAGCAGTTCTTC. Encoded protein: CASSFRLALNNEQFF. This chain connects TRBV7-2 to TRBJ2-1, with 8 bases lining up with TRBD2. The CDR3 sequence is 15 residues long. Germline trimming cut 3 bases from V and 5 bases from J; bases unmatched to any gene: 6. Germline lookup yields CDR1 SGHTA and CDR2 FQGNSA.

On this clonotype itself: This could be a read error, since a much larger clone is one nucleotide away. The CDR3 spells CASSPPGSSGRGEQFF. CDR3 nucleotide sequence: TGTGCCAGCAGTCCCCCAGGGTCTAGCGGGAGGGGTGAGCAGTTCTTC. V and J are TRBV7-2 and TRBJ2-1; 12 bases line up with TRBD2. Germline trimming cut 6 bases from V and 9 bases from J; bases unmatched to any gene: 12. This CDR3 contains 16 residues. Germline V gene sequence: CDR1 SGHTA, CDR2 FQGNSA.

The rearrangement links TRBV20-1 to TRBJ1-1; possible D gene TRBD1, 5 bases. Between the trimmed V and J ends, which lost 8 bases and 3 bases, there was a span of 16 bases. The CDR3 covers 13 residues. Germline CDR1 and CDR2: DFQATT and SNEGSKA (reference sequence). CDR3 nucleotides: TGCAGTTCCACCGGGGCCCAACACACTGAAGCTTTCTTT. The encoded protein is CSSTGAQHTEAFF.

The sample holds a few counts of this clonotype. The chain couples TRBV7-2 to TRBJ2-1; D remains ambiguous. The V end lost 5 bases, the J end lost 6 bases, and 14 bases lay between the germline ends. Germline V lookup: CDR1 SGHTA, CDR2 FQGNSA. CDR3 length equals 14 residues. The CDR3 loop is CASSTRSTRNEQFF. Written as DNA, the CDR3 is TGTGCCAGCAGCACGAGATCCACGCGCAATGAGCAGTTCTTC. The full variable domain, completed using reference TRBV7-2 and TRBJ2-1, is GAGVSQSPSNKVTEKGKDVELRCDPISGHTALYWYRQSLGQGLEFLIYFQGNSAPDKSGLPSDRFSAERTGGSVSTLTIQRTQQEDSAVYLCASSTRSTRNEQFFGPGTRLTVL.

This clonotype occurred a few times. The rearrangement links TRBV19 to TRBJ1-1; D is ambiguous. The V gene's germline CDR1 is LNHDA and CDR2 SQIVND (reference sequence). Trimming pared 3 bases from V and 5 bases from J, leaving 13 bases between. The CDR3 runs 14 residues. This CDR3 reads CASSIVGGGTEAFF. DNA for the CDR3: TGTGCCAGTAGTATTGTAGGTGGAGGGACTGAAGCTTTCTTT.

The chain joins TRBV27 to TRBJ2-1; TRBD1 agrees at 7 bases. The germline gives CDR1 MNHEY, CDR2 SMNVEV (reference sequence). V was clipped by 5 bases and J by 7 bases; unmatched bases: 14. This CDR3 contains 16 residues. The CDR3 DNA reads as TGTGCCAGCAGTCTACGGGACAGCCAAAGGGAGAATGAGCAGTTCTTC. This translates into CASSLRDSQRENEQFF.

This clonotype has a single count. This sequence joins TRBV20-1 and TRBJ2-1; D unclear. Germline lookup yields CDR1 DFQATT and CDR2 SNEGSKA (reference sequence). The CDR3 has 13 amino acids. V was cut by 5 bases and J by 2 bases, with 10 bases left in between. This chain's CDR3 is CSAVIGAYNEQFF. The CDR3 coding sequence is TGCAGTGCTGTTATTGGGGCCTACAATGAGCAGTTCTTC.

Many counts were recorded for this clonotype. V is TRBV7-2 and J is TRBJ2-1; D not resolved. The germline V and J ends were trimmed by 1 base and 9 bases, with 16 bases remaining between them. The V gene's germline CDR1 is SGHTA and CDR2 FQGNSA. The CDR3 has 15 amino acids. CDR3 nucleotide sequence: TGTGCCAGCAGCTTAGTGGGCGCAGCAAACGGTGAGCAGTTCTTC. It encodes CASSLVGAANGEQFF. The variable domain in full, completed from reference TRBV7-2 and TRBJ2-1, reads GAGVSQSPSNKVTEKGKDVELRCDPISGHTALYWYRQSLGQGLEFLIYFQGNSAPDKSGLPSDRFSAERTGGSVSTLTIQRTQQEDSAVYLCASSLVGAANGEQFFGPGTRLTVL.

The gene calls are TRBV19 and TRBJ2-5, with D possibly matching TRBD1 (5 bases). Trimming removed 5 bases at V and 5 bases at J, with 18 bases between. The CDR3 is made up of 15 amino acids. Germline loops: CDR1 LNHDA, CDR2 SQIVND (reference sequence). As DNA, the CDR3 is TGTGCCAGTAGTCAGGCGGCCAGGGCCTGGGAGACCCAGTACTTC. Its protein is CASSQAARAWETQYF. The full variable domain, completed using reference TRBV19 and TRBJ2-5, is DGGITQSPKYLFRKEGQNVTLSCEQNLNHDAMYWYRQDPGQGLRLIYYSQIVNDFQKGDIAEGYSVSREKKESFPLTVTSAQKNPTAFYLCASSQAARAWETQYFGPGTRLLVL.

The chain couples TRBV11-2 to TRBJ2-4; 7 nucleotides match TRBD2. The length of the CDR3 is 15 residues. The V and J ends lost 3 bases and 8 bases, in that order; junction bases with no gene match: 10. Germline V lookup: CDR1 SGHAT, CDR2 FQNNGV. The CDR3: CASSFDGRRGDIQYF. Written as DNA, the CDR3 is TGTGCCAGCAGCTTTGACGGGAGGAGGGGAGACATTCAGTACTTC.

The V call is TRBV20-1, the J call TRBJ2-1; D might be TRBD1 or TRBD2, each matching 5 bases. Germline lookup yields CDR1 DFQATT and CDR2 SNEGSKA (reference sequence). The CDR3 runs 13 residues. Between the trimmed V and J ends, which lost 6 bases and 2 bases, there was a span of 11 bases. CDR3 residues: CSAAGTTYNEQFF. In DNA form, the CDR3 reads TGCAGTGCAGCCGGGACCACCTACAATGAGCAGTTCTTC.

The chain is built from TRBV12-3 or TRBV12-4 and TRBJ2-1, with TRBD2 matching 10 bases. V shed 7 bases and J 5 bases; nucleotides not matched to a gene: 8. CDR3 length: 15 amino acids. In DNA form, the CDR3 reads TGTGCCAGCACTTATAGCGGGAGGCCCCACAATGAGCAGTTCTTC. Its protein is CASTYSGRPHNEQFF.

The chain uses TRBV20-1 and TRBJ2-4; TRBD1 is a possible D gene (6 bases). The V and J ends lost 2 bases and 15 bases respectively, with 17 bases between them. The CDR3 covers 12 residues. Germline loops: CDR1 DFQATT, CDR2 SNEGSKA (reference sequence). The CDR3 sequence: CSARKQGDHLYF. The CDR3, as DNA: TGCAGTGCTAGAAAACAGGGCGATCATTTGTACTTC.

This clonotype was seen a handful of times. V and J are TRBV7-2 and TRBJ2-3, with D tentatively TRBD1 or TRBD2 (5 bases each). Per germline, CDR1 SGHTA and CDR2 FQGNSA. Deletions cut 5 bases from V and 3 bases from J, with 18 bases between. CDR3 length equals 16 residues. The CDR3 DNA follows: TGTGCCAGCAGCCCCCACAGGCTTGGGACGACAGATACGCAGTATTTT. Its protein product is CASSPHRLGTTDTQYF.

This clonotype was recorded only once. CDR3 amino acids: CASSIPNTGELFF. In nucleotides, the CDR3 is TGTGCCAGCAGTATACCGAACACCGGGGAGCTGTTTTTT. The chain employs TRBV27 and TRBJ2-2, with D hard to call. Trimming took 5 bases from V and 0 from J, leaving 4 bases between them. CDR1 MNHEY and CDR2 SMNVEV come from the germline V gene (reference sequence). The CDR3 has 13 residues.

This clonotype was seen more than once but under ten times. This sequence joins TRBV12-3 or TRBV12-4 and TRBJ1-1; D not certain. The CDR3 runs to 13 residues. Between the trimmed V and J ends, which lost 7 bases and 4 bases, there was a span of 13 bases. Written as DNA, the CDR3 is TGTGCCAGCAACCGGGCGTATGGCACTGAAGCTTTCTTT. Translation: CASNRAYGTEAFF.

This rearrangement joins TRBV7-2 to TRBJ2-5; 9 positions match TRBD2. The length of the CDR3 is 16 residues. CDR1 and CDR2 (germline): SGHTA, FQGNSA. The V gene end was trimmed by 6 bases and the J gene end by 5 bases; junction bases not matched to a gene: 13. CDR3 amino acids: CASSTLSGSGRETQYF. DNA for the CDR3: TGTGCCAGCAGTACCCTTAGCGGGAGTGGGCGGGAGACCCAGTACTTC.